What follows are 18 T cell receptor beta chains derived from one specimen sequenced in a study of blood T cell repertoires in COVID-19. TCRdb's table, derived via immunoSEQ multiplex PCR, lists solely in-frame clones and lacks some. The sample contains about 140,000 clones, approximately 87% of which appear only once. Sequenced: peripheral blood. All receptors come from a man in his fifties or sixties with active COVID-19.

CDR3: CASSPLAGDYNSPLHF. The CDR3 region has the DNA TGTGCCAGCAGCCCATTGGCCGGAGACTATAATTCACCCCTCCACTTT. The rearrangement links TRBV5-5 to TRBJ1-6, with D unclear. Germline V gene sequence: CDR1 SGHKS, CDR2 YYEKEE (reference sequence). This CDR3 contains 16 residues. V was pared by 4 bases and J by 3 bases, with 14 bases between.

The V gene is TRBV6-2 or TRBV6-3, the J gene TRBJ1-5, with no clear D. Per germline, CDR1 MNHEY and CDR2 SVGEGT. This CDR3 spans 16 amino acids. Trimming removed 5 bases at V and 1 base at J, with 15 bases between. CDR3 coding DNA: TGTGCCAGCAGTGGGAGGGCAACAGAAAGCAATCAGCCCCAGCATTTT. Residues: CASSGRATESNQPQHF.

This chain connects TRBV6-2 or TRBV6-3 to TRBJ1-1; 8 nucleotides match TRBD1. Germline V gives CDR1 MNHEY, CDR2 SVGEGT. V was clipped by 2 bases and J by 2 bases; unmatched bases: 4. The CDR3 covers 15 residues. CDR3 nucleotides: TGTGCCAGCAGTTACGGGGACAGGTTTAACACTGAAGCTTTCTTT. It is translated as CASSYGDRFNTEAFF.

The chain joins TRBV11-2 to TRBJ2-3; 9 nucleotides agree with TRBD2. Germline V gives CDR1 SGHAT, CDR2 FQNNGV. Germline trimming cut 4 bases from V and 2 bases from J; bases unmatched to any gene: 4. There are 15 residues in the CDR3. CDR3: CASSSLAGNTDTQYF. The CDR3 bases are TGTGCCAGCAGCTCTCTAGCGGGAAACACAGATACGCAGTATTTT.

The chain carries TRBV2 and TRBJ1-5; the D is unclear. Germline assignment: CDR1 SNHLY and CDR2 FYNNEI. V shed 6 bases and J shed 9 bases, with 15 bases lying between them. The CDR3 has 13 residues. The CDR3 sequence: CASRNLRRVPQHF. DNA of the CDR3: TGTGCCAGCAGAAACCTTAGGCGGGTGCCCCAGCATTTT. The full variable domain, completed using reference TRBV2 and TRBJ1-5, is EPEVTQTPSHQVTQMGQEVILRCVPISNHLYFYWYRQILGQKVEFLVSFYNNEISEKSEIFDDQFSVERPDGSNFTLKIRSTKLEDSAMYFCASRNLRRVPQHFGDGTRLSIL.

The chain employs TRBV28 and TRBJ1-2, with 9 nucleotides matching TRBD1. Trimming removed 7 bases from V and 7 bases from J; junction bases left unmatched: 10. This CDR3 is built from 14 residues. Looked up from germline, CDR1 is MDHEN and CDR2 is SYDVKM. CDR3 sequence: CASIPAGTGFGYTF. Here the CDR3 DNA reads TGTGCCAGCATTCCGGCCGGGACAGGGTTTGGCTACACCTTC.

The J gene is TRBJ1-1, the V gene TRBV14, with 8 bases that match TRBD1. Germline CDR1 is SGHDN and CDR2 is FVKESK. The CDR3 consists of 15 residues. J lost 1 base, V lost 3 bases, and 4 bases had no gene match. CDR3 loop: CASSHLGQGNTEAFF. CDR3 nucleotides: TGTGCCAGCAGCCACCTTGGACAGGGGAACACTGAAGCTTTCTTT.

This clone was seen once. The V call is TRBV12-3 or TRBV12-4, the J call TRBJ2-4; TRBD1 agrees at 7 bases. The trim removed 6 bases at V and 7 bases at J, leaving 6 bases unmatched. The CDR3 contains 13 residues. The CDR3 region is CASSKTTGNIQYF. DNA for the CDR3: TGTGCCAGCAGCAAGACGACAGGGAACATTCAGTACTTC.

This clone has a single count. V usage is TRBV29-1 and J usage is TRBJ1-2; 12 bases agree with TRBD1. Germline V gene data show CDR1 as SQVTM and CDR2 as ANQGSEA. The J segment lost 8 bases and the V segment lost 7 bases, leaving 11 bases of the junction unmatched. The CDR3 contains 14 residues. The CDR3 here is CSGSTGTGGGGYTF. In DNA form, the CDR3 reads TGCAGCGGCTCAACCGGGACAGGGGGCGGCGGCTACACCTTC.

The rearrangement joins TRBV27 to TRBJ1-6; tentatively, D is TRBD1 (5 bases). The CDR3 totals 16 residues. The germline gives CDR1 MNHEY, CDR2 SMNVEV (reference sequence). The V end lost 4 bases, the J end lost 5 bases, and 15 bases lay between the germline ends. CDR3 bases: TGTGCCAGCAGTTCCTGGACGGGGGGGGATAATTCACCCCTCCACTTT. Amino acids: CASSSWTGGDNSPLHF.

The rearrangement uses TRBV30 and TRBJ1-1; D uncertain. CDR1 and CDR2 from the germline V gene are GTSNPN and SVGIG (reference sequence). The ends were cut back, 5 bases at V and 0 bases at J, with 7 bases in the middle. The CDR3 contains 12 residues. The CDR3 nucleotides are TGTGCCTGGCGACTATTGAACACTGAAGCTTTCTTT. It codes for CAWRLLNTEAFF.

This chain joins TRBV19 and TRBJ2-6, with 7 bases lining up with TRBD2. The germline gives CDR1 LNHDA, CDR2 SQIVND (reference sequence). The CDR3 has 17 amino acids. With V trimmed by 3 bases and J by 2 bases, 7 bases remained unmatched. DNA for the CDR3: TGTGCCAGTAGTATCTGGGAGGGGAGTACTGGGGCCAACGTCCTGACTTTC. It yields the protein CASSIWEGSTGANVLTF.

This clone was counted a single time. The DNA for the CDR3 is TGTGCCAGCAGCTTATCGCTTGGACTAGCGGGGGGGCCGGTGGAGACCCAGTACTTC. Its protein is CASSLSLGLAGGPVETQYF. This chain links TRBV7-2 with TRBJ2-5; 15 nucleotides agree with TRBD2. This CDR3 contains 19 residues. J lost 5 bases, V lost 2 bases, and 12 bases had no gene match. The germline CDR1 and CDR2 sequences are SGHTA and FQGNSA.

The chain employs TRBV7-8 and TRBJ1-2, with D unresolved. Germline V gene data show CDR1 as SGHVS and CDR2 as FQNEAQ. V lost 5 bases and J 2 bases, leaving 9 bases between the germline ends. The CDR3 has 13 residues. CDR3 bases: TGTGCCAGCAGCCCCGACATCAACTATGGCTACACCTTC. This gives the protein CASSPDINYGYTF.

In its sample, this clone was seen once. This rearrangement joins TRBV10-3 to TRBJ2-7, with D perhaps matching TRBD1 (6 bases). Trimming took 6 bases from V and 1 from J, leaving 7 bases between them. CDR3 length equals 12 residues. The germline V gene has CDR1 ENHRY and CDR2 SYGVKD. The chain's CDR3 is CAISGQSYEQYF. The DNA of the CDR3 is TGTGCCATCAGCGGACAGTCCTACGAGCAGTACTTC.

The chain recombines TRBV11-3 with TRBJ2-2; 10 positions match TRBD2. Germline trimming cut 7 bases from V and 9 bases from J; bases unmatched to any gene: 8. The CDR3 has 14 residues. Germline V gives CDR1 SGHNT, CDR2 YENEEA. This CDR3 reads CASTRPGLARELFF. As DNA, the CDR3 is TGTGCCAGCACCCGCCCGGGACTAGCGCGGGAGCTGTTTTTT.

The CDR3 here is CASSLGVRRGRTDTQYF. DNA of the CDR3: TGTGCCAGCAGCTTAGGGGTGAGGAGGGGACGGACAGATACGCAGTATTTT. The chain recombines TRBV11-2 with TRBJ2-3, with D perhaps matching TRBD2 (6 bases). CDR3 length: 17 amino acids. V was pared by 1 base and J by 3 bases, with 17 bases between. Germline V CDR1 and CDR2: SGHAT, FQNNGV.

The J gene is TRBJ2-2, the V gene TRBV11-1, with 10 bases identical to TRBD2. The ends lost 3 bases at V and 10 bases at J; junction bases unmatched: 8. CDR1 and CDR2 from the germline V gene are SGHAT and FQDESV (reference sequence). There are 15 residues in the CDR3. CDR3 in DNA: TGTGCCAGCAGCTTTTCGCTAGCGGGGGCCGCGGAGCTGTTTTTT. It yields the protein CASSFSLAGAAELFF.